The 30 T cell receptor beta chains presented below share a single source sample, sequenced in a study of regulatory T cells in long-lasting Graves disease (dated by TCRdb to about 2021). The label giving this sample's time point can be read as: persistent/refractory GD, antithyroid drugs over 5 years with positive TRAb. For both TCR sequencing and RNA sequencing, RNA was extracted from PBMCs using TRIzol. The library was made by multiplex PCR. Reads for this sample came from an Illumina HiSeq 4000. To build TCR beta libraries, CDR3 regions were amplified by Arm-PCR using iRepertoire HTBI primers. Clones were called with MiXCR by TCRdb after fastp trimmed the public reads at Q25, and only in-frame beta chains were retained. All rows with the same CDR3 protein become a single entry with the most common DNA and genes. This sample gives approximately 400,000 distinct CDR3 sequences in total; about 20% of them show up just once. Clones ranked in the top ten supply around 21% of the sample.

The sample was peripheral blood mononuclear cells (PBMCs), taken when the disease was refractory, from a patient treated with antithyroid drugs. The receptors were sampled from a female donor with Graves disease.

The chain uses TRBV20-1 and TRBJ2-5, with D possibly TRBD2 on 6 matching bases. There are 16 residues in the CDR3. Germline loops: CDR1 DFQATT, CDR2 SNEGSKA (reference sequence). V shed 3 bases and J shed 8 bases, with 25 bases lying between them. The CDR3 DNA reads as TGCAGTGCTAGGCCCTCTGGGGGGAGCCCCATTTCTACCCAGTACTTC. It specifies CSARPSGGSPISTQYF.

This clonotype was seen repeatedly, ten times or more. The chain couples TRBV7-9 to TRBJ1-1; D gene unclear. The germline CDR1 and CDR2 sequences are SEHNR and FQNEAQ (reference sequence). This CDR3 has 11 amino acids. The V gene lost 1 base and the J gene lost 8 bases, with 5 bases spanning the gap. CDR3 loop: CASSLGKEAFF. DNA for the CDR3: TGTGCCAGCAGCTTAGGAAAAGAAGCTTTCTTT. The full variable domain, its missing parts supplied by reference TRBV7-9 and TRBJ1-1, is DTGVSQNPRHKITKRGQNVTFRCDPISEHNRLYWYRQTLGQGPEFLTYFQNEAQLEKSRLLSDRFSAERPKGSFSTLEIQRTEQGDSAMYLCASSLGKEAFFGQGTRLTVV.

Many counts were recorded for this clonotype. The chain uses TRBV7-2 and TRBJ2-7; D gene ambiguous. The CDR3 contains 14 residues. Germline V gives CDR1 SGHTA, CDR2 FQGNSA. The V and J ends lost 1 base and 7 bases respectively, with 14 bases between them. CDR3 coding DNA: TGTGCCAGCAGCTTAGTTGAGTTCGTCCCAGAGCAGTACTTC. This encodes CASSLVEFVPEQYF. The variable domain in full, with the rest retrieved from reference TRBV7-2 and TRBJ2-7, is GAGVSQSPSNKVTEKGKDVELRCDPISGHTALYWYRQSLGQGLEFLIYFQGNSAPDKSGLPSDRFSAERTGGSVSTLTIQRTQQEDSAVYLCASSLVEFVPEQYFGPGTRLTVT.

This clonotype was observed at least ten times. The gene calls are TRBV30 and TRBJ2-4, with a weak D call TRBD2 (6 bases). The V end was cut by 7 bases, the J end by 0 bases, with 19 bases between. The germline gives CDR1 GTSNPN, CDR2 SVGIG (reference sequence). CDR3 length: 16 residues. CDR3 sequence (DNA): TGTGCCTTCACCCCGGGGGTTTTTTTAGCCAAAAACATTCAGTACTTC. It encodes CAFTPGVFLAKNIQYF.

V gene TRBV20-1 combines with J gene TRBJ1-5; D ambiguous. CDR1 is DFQATT and CDR2 is SNEGSKA in the germline V gene (reference sequence). V was clipped by 1 base and J by 1 base, with 11 bases between them. CDR3 length: 15 amino acids. This chain's CDR3 is CSARGEQQSNQPQHF. Written as DNA, the CDR3 is TGCAGTGCTAGAGGCGAACAGCAGAGCAATCAGCCCCAGCATTTT.

Many counts were recorded for this clonotype. In DNA, the CDR3 is TGTGCCAGCAGTCCAGACCCCGGGACAGCGGCTTTCTTT. The encoded protein is CASSPDPGTAAFF. This chain connects TRBV28 to TRBJ1-1; 7 bases fit TRBD1. Germline-derived CDR1 and CDR2 are MDHEN and SYDVKM. There are 13 residues in the CDR3. The V segment lost 5 bases and the J segment 11 bases; nucleotides outside the gene matches: 11.

This clonotype appeared a few times. CDR3 loop: CATHPGTGAGWTEAFF. The CDR3 nucleotides are TGTGCCACCCACCCCGGGACAGGGGCAGGTTGGACTGAAGCTTTCTTT. The chain has TRBV10-3 and TRBJ1-1, with TRBD1 matching over 10 bases. After removal of 10 bases from V and 5 bases from J, the junction contained 16 bases not matched to a gene. The V gene's germline CDR1 is ENHRY and CDR2 SYGVKD. The CDR3 extends over 16 amino acids.

V is TRBV7-2 and J is TRBJ2-2; D is unclear. The CDR3 extends over 14 amino acids. From germline, CDR1 is SGHTA and CDR2 FQGNSA. The ends were cut back, 6 bases at V and 6 bases at J, with 14 bases in the middle. In DNA form, the CDR3 reads TGTGCCAGCAGGCTAGTAGAACGCGCCGGGGAGCTGTTTTTT. Its protein is CASRLVERAGELFF.

This clonotype has ten or more counts. The chain couples TRBV6-2 or TRBV6-3 to TRBJ2-7; possibly TRBD2 for D (6 bases). CDR1 is MNHEY, CDR2 SVGEGT, per germline. Trimming pared 8 bases from V and 6 bases from J, leaving 20 bases between. This CDR3 contains 14 residues. CDR3 sequence: CASFRDSNFGEQYF. The DNA for the CDR3 is TGTGCCAGCTTTAGGGACTCTAACTTCGGCGAGCAGTACTTC.

The table lists this clonotype with a few counts. The chain joins TRBV19 to TRBJ1-1; 8 bases fit TRBD1. The CDR3 is made up of 14 amino acids. The V gene end was trimmed by 6 bases and the J gene end by 5 bases; junction bases not matched to a gene: 8. Germline V gene lookup returns CDR1 LNHDA and CDR2 SQIVND (reference sequence). The CDR3 is CASSHRGGNTEAFF. DNA for the CDR3: TGTGCCAGTAGCCACAGGGGGGGAAATACTGAAGCTTTCTTT.

Ten or more counts support this clonotype. The gene calls are TRBV2 and TRBJ2-7; D is unclear. The V gene's germline CDR1 is SNHLY and CDR2 FYNNEI. The germline V and J ends were trimmed by 7 bases and 2 bases, with 15 bases remaining between them. The CDR3 consists of 14 residues. The CDR3 protein is CASIPVDGPYEQYF. The CDR3 DNA follows: TGTGCCAGCATTCCCGTGGATGGCCCCTACGAGCAGTACTTC.

At least ten counts were recorded for this clonotype. V and J are TRBV27 and TRBJ2-2; D is uncertain. CDR1 is MNHEY, CDR2 SMNVEV, per germline (reference sequence). This CDR3 contains 16 residues. The V end was cut by 5 bases, the J end by 5 bases, with 18 bases between. The DNA of the CDR3 is TGTGCCAGCAGTACCCTGACTCCGACTGGGACCGGGGAGCTGTTTTTT. Translated, it gives CASSTLTPTGTGELFF.

The CDR3 sequence: CASSPYPGTSDGTQYF. The DNA of the CDR3 is TGTGCCAGCAGCCCTTATCCAGGGACTAGCGATGGGACCCAGTACTTC. The J gene is TRBJ2-5, the V gene TRBV7-9, with 10 bases lining up with TRBD2. Germline V lookup: CDR1 SEHNR, CDR2 FQNEAQ (reference sequence). V trimming: 5 bases; J trimming: 7 bases; junction bases outside the gene matches: 13. The CDR3 sequence is 16 residues long.

This clonotype appeared many times. The chain carries TRBV19 and TRBJ2-5; D perhaps matches TRBD2 (5 bases). The germline CDR1 and CDR2 sequences are LNHDA and SQIVND (reference sequence). V shed 3 bases and J shed 5 bases, with 13 bases lying between them. The CDR3 runs to 14 residues. The DNA of the CDR3 is TGTGCCAGTAGTATGGGGAGCGGCGTTGAGACCCAGTACTTC. Translating gives CASSMGSGVETQYF. Drawing the rest from reference TRBV19 and TRBJ2-5, the complete variable domain is DGGITQSPKYLFRKEGQNVTLSCEQNLNHDAMYWYRQDPGQGLRLIYYSQIVNDFQKGDIAEGYSVSREKKESFPLTVTSAQKNPTAFYLCASSMGSGVETQYFGPGTRLLVL.

This clonotype appeared a few times. Written as DNA, the CDR3 is TGTGCCAGCAGTGAAGGGCCGATAGGGAGGTGGGCTAATGAAAAACTGTTTTTT. Amino acids: CASSEGPIGRWANEKLFF. This sequence joins TRBV6-1 and TRBJ1-4; D ambiguous. This CDR3 has 18 amino acids. Trimming cost V 1 base and J 3 bases, with 18 bases left between them. In germline, CDR1 is MNHNS, CDR2 SASEGT.

J is TRBJ2-2 and V is TRBV12-3 or TRBV12-4; 7 bases align to TRBD2. The CDR3 runs 16 residues. With V trimmed by 6 bases and J by 5 bases, 12 bases remained unmatched. The CDR3 protein is CASSLGLRGETGELFF. CDR3 bases: TGTGCCAGCAGCCTCGGACTCCGGGGGGAGACCGGGGAGCTGTTTTTT.

This clonotype appeared a few times. This sequence joins TRBV27 and TRBJ2-1; D may be TRBD2 (6 bases). The CDR3 is made up of 16 amino acids. Germline CDR1 reads MNHEY; CDR2 reads SMNVEV (reference sequence). Trimming removed 2 bases from V and 7 bases from J, with 18 bases in between. The CDR3 sequence: CASSLGGDPRGNEQFF. The CDR3 coding sequence is TGTGCCAGCAGTTTAGGTGGGGACCCACGGGGGAATGAGCAGTTCTTC.

Many counts were recorded for this clonotype. This chain joins TRBV6-2 or TRBV6-3 and TRBJ1-5, with D possibly being TRBD1 (6 bases). The CDR3 runs to 14 residues. V lost 4 bases, J lost 10 bases, and 17 bases lay in between. In germline, CDR1 is MNHEY, CDR2 SVGEGT. The CDR3 nucleotides read TGTGCCAGCAGTTCTAACCGGGACAACCAACCCCAGCATTTT. The encoded protein is CASSSNRDNQPQHF.

This clonotype has only a few counts. The CDR3 loop is CSVELWGMSTNEQFF. Written as DNA, the CDR3 is TGCAGCGTTGAATTGTGGGGAATGAGCACGAATGAGCAGTTCTTC. This chain links TRBV29-1 with TRBJ2-1; D is ambiguous. The germline V gene encodes CDR1 SQVTM and CDR2 ANQGSEA. The CDR3 covers 15 residues. Trimming took 2 bases from V and 7 from J, leaving 18 bases between them.

This clonotype was detected ten times or more. The CDR3 loop is CASSLRAGNYEQYF. Written as DNA, the CDR3 is TGTGCCAGCAGCTTAAGAGCGGGGAACTACGAGCAGTACTTC. The gene calls are TRBV7-2 and TRBJ2-7; 7 bases line up with TRBD2. V was clipped by 2 bases and J by 3 bases; unmatched bases: 4. The CDR3 covers 14 residues. Germline V gives CDR1 SGHTA, CDR2 FQGNSA.

This clonotype has ten or more counts. The chain couples TRBV28 to TRBJ2-7, with D maybe TRBD2 (5 bases). CDR1 MDHEN and CDR2 SYDVKM come from the germline V gene. The CDR3 runs 12 residues. Trimming took 7 bases from V and 5 from J, leaving 12 bases between them. The CDR3 loop is CASTGNLHEQYF. DNA of the CDR3: TGTGCCAGCACCGGGAATCTCCACGAGCAGTACTTC.

This clonotype was counted a few times. This chain connects TRBV11-3 to TRBJ2-7; TRBD2 aligns across 13 bases. The CDR3 runs to 15 residues. V was clipped by 4 bases and J by 5 bases; unmatched bases: 5. Per germline, CDR1 SGHNT and CDR2 YENEEA. The CDR3 region has the DNA TGTGCCAGCAGCTCGGGACTAGCGGGACGCGACGAGCAGTACTTC. It codes for CASSSGLAGRDEQYF. Full variable domain (missing parts from reference TRBV11-3 and TRBJ2-7): EAGVVQSPRYKIIEKKQPVAFWCNPISGHNTLYWYLQNLGQGPELLIRYENEEAVDDSQLPKDRFSAERLKGVDSTLKIQPAELGDSAVYLCASSSGLAGRDEQYFGPGTRLTVT.

This clonotype was recorded at least ten times. The V call is TRBV28, the J call TRBJ2-1; D is tentatively TRBD1 or TRBD2 (5 bases each). The CDR3 consists of 16 residues. V was trimmed by 6 bases and J by 5 bases, leaving 20 bases between them. Germline-derived CDR1 and CDR2 are MDHEN and SYDVKM. The CDR3 loop is CASRSLPGRNHNEQFF. CDR3 in DNA: TGTGCCAGCAGGTCCCTGCCGGGACGGAATCACAATGAGCAGTTCTTC.

There are many counts of this clonotype. This chain joins TRBV2 and TRBJ2-1, with D perhaps TRBD1 (5 bases). This CDR3 contains 12 residues. V lost 6 bases and J 8 bases, leaving 11 bases between the germline ends. Per the germline V gene, CDR1 is SNHLY and CDR2 is FYNNEI. The CDR3 reads CASRKDSHEQFF. CDR3 in DNA: TGTGCCAGCAGAAAAGACAGCCATGAGCAGTTCTTC.

The CDR3 bases are TGCAGTGCTGGGGACGGTGGGACTGAAGCTTTCTTT. It codes for CSAGDGGTEAFF. V gene TRBV20-1 combines with J gene TRBJ1-1; D possibly corresponds to TRBD1 (5 bases). V lost 5 bases, J lost 5 bases, and 12 bases lay in between. Germline V CDR1 and CDR2: DFQATT, SNEGSKA (reference sequence). CDR3 length: 12 residues.

The sample holds a few counts of this clonotype. CDR3 protein: CSAATVGNTIYF. CDR3 in DNA: TGCAGTGCCGCGACAGTAGGAAACACCATATATTTT. V gene TRBV20-1 combines with J gene TRBJ1-3; the D gene is possibly TRBD1 (5 bases). The CDR3 is 12 residues long. V gave up 6 bases and J gave up 4 bases, with 10 bases separating them. In germline, CDR1 is DFQATT, CDR2 SNEGSKA (reference sequence).

This clonotype has at least ten counts. The chain employs TRBV5-8 and TRBJ1-4, with a possible D match to TRBD1 (6 bases). V dropped 4 bases and J dropped 5 bases, with 15 bases sitting between them. CDR1 is SGHTS and CDR2 is YDEGEE in the germline V gene. The CDR3 extends over 15 amino acids. The CDR3: CASSPEDRRNEKLFF. For the CDR3, the DNA is TGTGCCAGCAGCCCGGAAGACAGGAGGAATGAAAAACTGTTTTTT.

There are a few counts of this clonotype. One junction end disagrees with the germline gene, perhaps due to a read error. The chain links TRBV28 to TRBJ1-6; no definite D call. The CDR3 contains 13 residues. The V gene's germline CDR1 is MDHEN and CDR2 SYDVKM. CDR3 sequence (DNA): TGTGCCGGCAGCCAAAGGTGGGGTTCACCCCTCCACTTT. Protein: CAGSQRWGSPLHF.

This clonotype was seen a handful of times. This rearrangement joins TRBV24-1 to TRBJ1-4, with 7 bases matching TRBD1. The CDR3 contains 14 residues. Unmatched junction bases numbered 5, after V lost 3 bases and J lost 8 bases. Looked up from germline, CDR1 is KGHDR and CDR2 is SFDVKD. The CDR3 DNA reads TGTGCCACCAGTGATATGGGACAGCAGGAAAAACTGTTTTTT. Protein: CATSDMGQQEKLFF.

This clonotype was observed at least ten times. The chain carries TRBV20-1 and TRBJ2-7, with 9 bases aligning to TRBD1. This CDR3 is built from 12 residues. Germline V gene sequence: CDR1 DFQATT, CDR2 SNEGSKA (reference sequence). Losses at the gene ends were 7 bases for V and 3 bases for J; bases not matched to a gene: 4. As DNA, the CDR3 is TGCAGTGGCCGGGACAGGGACTACGAGCAGTACTTC. Amino acids: CSGRDRDYEQYF.